These 20 T cell receptor beta chains originate from one sample sequenced in a study of blood T cells in healthy people across ages. Next came a second PCR, run for roughly 6 to 11 cycles, which used a sample-barcoded 5' primer along with a J-beta primer mix. From the 5' RACE reads, TCRdb called clonotypes with MiXCR, one entry per CDR3 protein. The table shows more than 650,000 distinct CDR3 sequences, with roughly 24% occurring only once. These data were also filed under a second study, of T cells of mothers and their children.

Sequenced sample: blood. The receptor source for this set is a boy between 5 and 17 years old in good health.

The chain couples TRBV13 to TRBJ1-2; D unclear. The V gene lost 6 bases and the J gene lost 6 bases, with 17 bases spanning the gap. The CDR3 covers 14 residues. Germline-derived CDR1 and CDR2 are PRHDT and FYEKMQ (reference sequence). This chain's CDR3 is CASRPSGGVDGYTF. Here the CDR3 DNA reads TGTGCCAGCAGACCGAGTGGCGGGGTAGATGGCTACACCTTC. The whole variable domain, filled in from reference TRBV13 and TRBJ1-2, reads AAGVIQSPRHLIKEKRETATLKCYPIPRHDTVYWYQQGPGQDPQFLISFYEKMQSDKGSIPDRFSAQQFSDYHSELNMSSLELGDSALYFCASRPSGGVDGYTFGSGTRLTVV.

The rearrangement uses TRBV5-1 and TRBJ2-5; 12 nucleotides agree with TRBD2. The better agreement between TRBJ2-1 and the DNA end casts doubt on the J call. This CDR3 has 15 amino acids. In germline, CDR1 is SGHRS, CDR2 YFSETQ. The CDR3 DNA reads as TGCGCCAGCAGCCAGGGGACTAGCGGGCCCAATGAGCAGTTCTTC. The encoded protein is CASSQGTSGPNEQFF.

This clonotype was found a few times. Compared with germline, one end of the junction differs, possibly owing to a read error. The rearrangement uses TRBV20-1 and TRBJ2-5; D remains ambiguous. The DNA end favors TRBJ2-1, so the J call may be wrong. CDR1 DFQATT and CDR2 SNEGSKA come from the germline V gene (reference sequence). This CDR3 is 15 amino acids long. This chain's CDR3 is CSAKMLSRSYNGQFF. The CDR3 DNA sequence: TGCAGTGCTAAAATGCTGAGCCGGAGCTACAATGGGCAGTTCTTC.

This clonotype was observed a handful of times. The CDR3 region has the DNA TGTGCCACCAGTGATCCCCGGGAGGTCGGCAATGAGCAGTTCTTC. Amino acid sequence: CATSDPREVGNEQFF. This chain uses TRBV24-1 with TRBJ2-1, with 7 bases lining up with TRBD2. CDR1 and CDR2 (germline): KGHDR, SFDVKD. The CDR3 contains 15 residues. Trimming removed 3 bases from V and 6 bases from J; junction bases left unmatched: 7.

The genes are TRBV5-1 and TRBJ1-2, with D uncertain. The CDR3 length is 14 residues. From germline, CDR1 is SGHRS and CDR2 YFSETQ. Between the trimmed V and J ends, which lost 1 base and 4 bases, there was a span of 11 bases. The CDR3 loop reads CASSLSGARYGYTF. CDR3 DNA: TGCGCCAGCAGCTTGTCGGGTGCCCGCTATGGCTACACCTTC.

This clonotype was seen only a few times. V and J are TRBV7-2 and TRBJ1-2; D is ambiguous. V was pared by 1 base and J by 2 bases, with 8 bases between. The germline V gene has CDR1 SGHTA and CDR2 FQGNSA. The CDR3 has 14 amino acids. The DNA of the CDR3 is TGTGCCAGCAGCTTAGTGGGCTGGAACTATGGCTACACCTTC. This gives the protein CASSLVGWNYGYTF.

The V and J genes are TRBV9 and TRBJ1-2; D perhaps matches TRBD1 (6 bases). V was clipped by 3 bases and J by 1 base, with 13 bases between them. Germline-derived CDR1 and CDR2 are SGDLS and YYNGEE. The CDR3 is made up of 15 amino acids. The CDR3, as DNA: TGTGCCAGCAGCGGGATGGCAGGGGTTAACTATGGCTACACCTTC. Translating gives CASSGMAGVNYGYTF.

The rearrangement links TRBV25-1 to TRBJ2-3; D not certain. The V gene lost 3 bases and the J gene lost 9 bases, with 16 bases spanning the gap. Germline lookup yields CDR1 MGHDK and CDR2 SYGVNS. This CDR3 contains 14 residues. The CDR3 region has the DNA TGTGCCAGCAGTGACCTCACCAATGGGCGCACGCAGTATTTT. Amino acid sequence: CASSDLTNGRTQYF.

This clonotype was seen a few times. V usage is TRBV29-1 and J usage is TRBJ1-2; TRBD1 matches 9 bases. Germline values: CDR1 SQVTM, CDR2 ANQGSEA. This CDR3 spans 12 amino acids. Losses at the gene ends were 4 bases for V and 9 bases for J; bases not matched to a gene: 6. In DNA, the CDR3 is TGCAGCGTTGGCCCCGGACAGGGGCGCTACACCTTC. It is translated as CSVGPGQGRYTF.

Turning to this clonotype: One end of the junction does not line up with germline, which may come from a read error. The chain links TRBV12-3 or TRBV12-4 to TRBJ2-5; 7 bases are shared with TRBD2. CDR3 length equals 14 residues. CDR3 DNA sequence: TGTGTCAGCAGTTTATCAGCTAGCGGAGGGTCCCAGTACTTC. Translating it yields CVSSLSASGGSQYF.

The sample holds many counts of this clonotype. As DNA, the CDR3 is TGTGCCAGCAGCCCCGAGGCCCAAGAGACCCAGTACTTC. Translating gives CASSPEAQETQYF. The rearrangement joins TRBV3-1 to TRBJ2-5; D is uncertain. The CDR3 sequence is 13 residues long. Deletions cut 4 bases from V and 1 base from J, with 7 bases between. Germline CDR1 reads LGHDT; CDR2 reads YNNKEL (reference sequence).

The V call is TRBV30, the J call TRBJ2-5, with D perhaps TRBD1 or TRBD2 (7 bases each). The J call is uncertain, as TRBJ2-7 better fits the DNA end. The CDR3 totals 13 residues. Per germline, CDR1 GTSNPN and CDR2 SVGIG (reference sequence). CDR3 nucleotide sequence: TGTGCCGGAGGGGGGGACAGTTCCTACGAGCAGTACTTC. Amino acids: CAGGGDSSYEQYF.

The sample holds a few counts of this clonotype. The rearrangement links TRBV20-1 to TRBJ1-2, with D possibly TRBD1 on 6 matching bases. Trimming shortened V by 0 bases and J by 12 bases, and 11 bases separated the two germline ends. CDR1 and CDR2 from the germline V gene are DFQATT and SNEGSKA (reference sequence). The CDR3 covers 11 residues. The CDR3: CSARDGEGDTF. In nucleotides, the CDR3 is TGCAGTGCTAGAGATGGGGAGGGGGACACCTTC.

This chain joins TRBV5-6 and TRBJ2-5; the match to TRBD1 covers 11 bases. The CDR3 contains 17 residues. Germline assignment: CDR1 SGHDT and CDR2 YYEEEE. V dropped 4 bases and J dropped 5; count of bases not matched to a gene: 13. CDR3 coding DNA: TGTGCCAGCAGCGCGGATCTCGGACAGGGGGCACGGGAGACCCAGTACTTC. This codes for CASSADLGQGARETQYF. Full variable domain (remainder filled in from reference TRBV5-6 and TRBJ2-5): DAGVTQSPTHLIKTRGQQVTLRCSPKSGHDTVSWYQQALGQGPQFIFQYYEEEERQRGNFPDRFSGHQFPNYSSELNVNALLLGDSALYLCASSADLGQGARETQYFGPGTRLLVL.

This clonotype was counted between two and nine times. This sequence joins TRBV12-3 or TRBV12-4 and TRBJ2-6; D may match TRBD1 or TRBD2 (5 bases each). Between the trimmed V and J ends, which lost 4 bases and 0 bases, there was a span of 10 bases. This CDR3 has 16 amino acids. DNA of the CDR3: TGTGCCAGCAGTTCTGGGGACCCCTCTGGGGCCAACGTCCTGACTTTC. This sequence encodes CASSSGDPSGANVLTF.

This clonotype has more than one count but fewer than ten. At one of its ends the junction is not consistent with the germline gene, which may arise from a read error. This chain links TRBV20-1 with TRBJ2-7; 11 bases are a match to TRBD1. Germline V gives CDR1 DFQATT, CDR2 SNEGSKA (reference sequence). There are 13 residues in the CDR3. CDR3 in DNA: TGCAGTGCCAGAGGGACAGGGGGGATCGAGCAGTACTTC. Encoded protein: CSARGTGGIEQYF.

V gene TRBV3-1 combines with J gene TRBJ1-2, with TRBD1 identical over 8 bases. The CDR3 consists of 13 residues. Trimming took 4 bases from V and 8 from J; bases not matched to a gene: 6. Germline CDR1 LGHDT, CDR2 YNNKEL (reference sequence). The CDR3 DNA reads as TGTGCCAGCAGCCTTGGACAGGGAAAAGGCTACACCTTC. Translated: CASSLGQGKGYTF. Full variable domain (rest looked up from reference TRBV3-1 and TRBJ1-2): DTAVSQTPKYLVTQMGNDKSIKCEQNLGHDTMYWYKQDSKKFLKIMFSYNNKELIINETVPNRFSPKSPDKAHLNLHINSLELGDSAVYFCASSLGQGKGYTFGSGTRLTVV.

This clonotype was observed a handful of times. The chain has TRBV6-1 and TRBJ2-4; D remains unclear. Germline V gives CDR1 MNHNS, CDR2 SASEGT. The CDR3 runs to 18 residues. V was pared by 2 bases and J by 1 base, with 18 bases between. CDR3 DNA sequence: TGTGCCAGCAGTGAAATGTGGGCGAAAGGCAGGGCCAAAAACATTCAGTACTTC. It specifies CASSEMWAKGRAKNIQYF.

This clonotype was counted a few times. Germline is not matched at one junction end, which may reflect a read error. The rearrangement joins TRBV7-2 to TRBJ2-2; 10 bases agree with TRBD1. Germline V gene sequence: CDR1 SGHTA, CDR2 FQGNSA. This CDR3 has 16 amino acids. The CDR3 sequence is CASSTRTGGDTGEPFF. The CDR3 DNA follows: TGTGCCAGCAGCACTCGGACAGGGGGAGACACCGGGGAGCCGTTTTTT.

The rearrangement links TRBV20-1 to TRBJ2-1; TRBD1 agrees at 10 bases. Germline V lookup: CDR1 DFQATT, CDR2 SNEGSKA (reference sequence). With V trimmed by 5 bases and J by 8 bases, 6 bases remained unmatched. The CDR3 runs to 13 residues. Here the CDR3 reads CSASPGTGDEQFF. As DNA, the CDR3 is TGCAGTGCTTCCCCCGGGACAGGGGATGAGCAGTTCTTC.